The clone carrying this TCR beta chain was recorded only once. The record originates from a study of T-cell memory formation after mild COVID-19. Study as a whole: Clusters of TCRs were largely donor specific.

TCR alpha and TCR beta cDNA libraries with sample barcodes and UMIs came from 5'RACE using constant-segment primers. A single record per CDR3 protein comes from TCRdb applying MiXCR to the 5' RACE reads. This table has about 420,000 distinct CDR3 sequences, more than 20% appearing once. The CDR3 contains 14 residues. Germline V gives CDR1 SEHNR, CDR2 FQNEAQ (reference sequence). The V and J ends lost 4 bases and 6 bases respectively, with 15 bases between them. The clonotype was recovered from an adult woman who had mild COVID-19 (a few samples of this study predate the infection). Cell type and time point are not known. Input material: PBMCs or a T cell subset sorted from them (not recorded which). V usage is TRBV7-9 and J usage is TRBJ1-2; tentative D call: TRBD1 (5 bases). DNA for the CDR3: TGTGCCAGCAGCTCTTGGCGGGCGGGGGATGGCTACACCTTC. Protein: CASSSWRAGDGYTF.